What follows are 32 T cell receptor beta chains derived from one specimen sequenced in a study of OX40 agonist ivuxolimab in advanced cancers. TCRdb's copy holds only in-frame clones and misses some; the assay was immunoSEQ multiplex PCR. The repertoire consists of 90,000 to 100,000 clones, with roughly nine tenths occurring once and the leading ten covering 0.8% to 1%. The input for sequencing was CD4+ or CD8+ T cells sorted from blood, taken in a trial of the OX40 agonist ivuxolimab. The receptors were sampled from an adult with an advanced solid tumor such as melanoma, head and neck, liver or kidney cancer.

V is TRBV7-8 and J is TRBJ2-5, with D perhaps matching TRBD1 (5 bases). Trimming shortened V by 1 base and J by 5 bases, and 11 bases separated the two germline ends. The germline V gene encodes CDR1 SGHVS and CDR2 FQNEAQ. The CDR3 sequence is 14 residues long. This chain's CDR3 is CASSLGEGVETQYF. The DNA for the CDR3 is TGTGCCAGCAGCTTAGGGGAAGGGGTGGAGACCCAGTACTTC.

The genes are TRBV7-8 and TRBJ1-1, with D possibly matching TRBD1 (6 bases). Trimming left V 2 bases short and J 0 bases short, with 10 bases between. There are 15 residues in the CDR3. CDR1 is SGHVS, CDR2 FQNEAQ, per germline. CDR3 amino acids: CASSLRDRMNTEAFF. DNA for the CDR3: TGTGCCAGCAGCTTAAGAGACAGGATGAACACTGAAGCTTTCTTT.

The chain recombines TRBV6-5 with TRBJ1-5; D not resolved. Germline V gives CDR1 MNHEY, CDR2 SVGAGI. V shed 2 bases and J shed 2 bases, with 10 bases lying between them. The CDR3 is 15 residues long. This chain's CDR3 is CASSYTYDGNQPQHF. CDR3 bases: TGTGCCAGCAGTTACACCTACGATGGCAATCAGCCCCAGCATTTT.

This clone was recorded once. The chain employs TRBV2 and TRBJ2-2; the D is unclear. Germline lookup yields CDR1 SNHLY and CDR2 FYNNEI. This CDR3 region has 16 residues. The ends were cut back, 6 bases at V and 0 bases at J, with 14 bases in the middle. The CDR3 DNA is TGTGCCAGCAGGACCGTGACCCGAACGAACACCGGGGAGCTGTTTTTT. Translated: CASRTVTRTNTGELFF.

This rearrangement joins TRBV7-9 to TRBJ1-5, with 9 positions matching TRBD1. The CDR3 contains 15 residues. Per germline, CDR1 SEHNR and CDR2 FQNEAQ (reference sequence). Unmatched junction bases numbered 3, after V lost 6 bases and J lost 0 bases. The CDR3 sequence is CASSTGGSSNQPQHF. The CDR3 DNA reads as TGTGCCAGCAGTACAGGGGGCAGTAGCAATCAGCCCCAGCATTTT. Combining the CDR3 with reference TRBV7-9 and TRBJ1-5 gives the whole variable domain DTGVSQNPRHKITKRGQNVTFRCDPISEHNRLYWYRQTLGQGPEFLTYFQNEAQLEKSRLLSDRFSAERPKGSFSTLEIQRTEQGDSAMYLCASSTGGSSNQPQHFGDGTRLSIL.

The sample holds one count of this clone. This chain uses TRBV7-3 with TRBJ2-1, with 7 bases aligning to TRBD1. Germline-derived CDR1 and CDR2 are SGHTA and FQGTGA. V lost 5 bases, J lost 5 bases, and 6 bases stayed unmatched. CDR3 length: 14 residues. CDR3 DNA: TGTGCCAGCAGCCGACAGGGCGACAACAATGAGCAGTTCTTC. It encodes CASSRQGDNNEQFF.

This chain connects TRBV5-1 to TRBJ2-3; TRBD2 matches 10 bases. The germline CDR1 and CDR2 sequences are SGHRS and YFSETQ. V lost 3 bases, J lost 4 bases, and 8 bases stayed unmatched. The CDR3 is 16 residues long. The CDR3 spells CASSSSSSGSPDTQYF. The CDR3 coding sequence is TGCGCCAGCAGCTCGTCGTCTAGCGGGAGCCCAGATACGCAGTATTTT.

The V call is TRBV7-8, the J call TRBJ1-2; the D is unclear. CDR1 and CDR2 (germline): SGHVS, FQNEAQ. V lost 5 bases to trimming and J lost 7 bases, with 14 bases between them. CDR3 length equals 13 residues. CDR3 region: CASSPVGRRGYTF. In nucleotides, the CDR3 is TGTGCCAGCAGCCCCGTAGGCCGTCGTGGCTACACCTTC.

The J gene is TRBJ2-1, the V gene TRBV30; 9 bases fit TRBD2. The CDR3 totals 15 residues. Germline-derived CDR1 and CDR2 are GTSNPN and SVGIG (reference sequence). V trimming: 3 bases; J trimming: 10 bases; junction bases outside the gene matches: 13. The CDR3 here is CAWRAGLAGSGEQFF. In nucleotides, the CDR3 is TGTGCCTGGAGAGCGGGGCTAGCGGGGTCCGGGGAGCAGTTCTTC.

V and J are TRBV18 and TRBJ2-3; unclear D gene. Germline assignment: CDR1 KGHSH and CDR2 LQKENI. The V end lost 3 bases, the J end lost 7 bases, and 5 bases lay between the germline ends. The length of the CDR3 is 11 residues. CDR3 loop: CASSPENTQYF. The CDR3 nucleotides are TGTGCCAGCTCACCGGAAAATACGCAGTATTTT.

A few counts support this clone. CDR3: CASSGSSSADTQYF. The CDR3 DNA reads as TGTGCCAGCAGCGGTTCTTCTAGCGCGGATACGCAGTATTTT. The chain links TRBV9 to TRBJ2-3, with a possible D match to TRBD2 (6 bases). The CDR3 is made up of 14 amino acids. The V end lost 3 bases, the J end lost 6 bases, and 14 bases lay between the germline ends. The germline CDR1 and CDR2 sequences are SGDLS and YYNGEE. The full variable domain, its missing parts supplied by reference TRBV9 and TRBJ2-3, is DSGVTQTPKHLITATGQRVTLRCSPRSGDLSVYWYQQSLDQGLQFLIQYYNGEERAKGNILERFSAQQFPDLHSELNLSSLELGDSALYFCASSGSSSADTQYFGPGTRLTVL.

This clone has a single count. The V and J genes are TRBV5-1 and TRBJ2-7; D unclear. Germline values: CDR1 SGHRS, CDR2 YFSETQ. V dropped 4 bases and J dropped 6 bases, with 11 bases sitting between them. The CDR3 is 12 residues long. The CDR3 is CASSLGTLEQYF. CDR3 DNA: TGCGCCAGCAGCCTGGGCACCCTCGAGCAGTACTTC.

As to this clone: Other DNA sequences of this sample code for an identical CDR3. The rearrangement uses TRBV29-1 and TRBJ1-1, with TRBD1 as a possible D gene (5 bases). The CDR3 is made up of 13 amino acids. CDR1 and CDR2 (germline): SQVTM, ANQGSEA. V lost 5 bases and J lost 3, with 13 bases in between. The CDR3 DNA sequence: TGCAGCGTTAGGCAGGGAGGGGACACTGAAGCTTTCTTT. This encodes CSVRQGGDTEAFF.

This clone was observed a handful of times. V gene TRBV5-1 combines with J gene TRBJ2-7; D is ambiguous. V was cut by 3 bases and J by 1 base, with 5 bases left in between. Per germline, CDR1 SGHRS and CDR2 YFSETQ. This CDR3 is 12 amino acids long. For the CDR3, the DNA is TGCGCCAGCAGCTCCCAATCCTACGAGCAGTACTTC. Translation gives CASSSQSYEQYF.

This sequence joins TRBV28 and TRBJ1-6, with 7 bases fitting TRBD1. The trim removed 2 bases at V and 7 bases at J, leaving 8 bases unmatched. This CDR3 contains 16 residues. Germline V gene lookup returns CDR1 MDHEN and CDR2 SYDVKM. CDR3 amino acids: CASSLSSGGQNSPLHF. The CDR3 coding sequence is TGTGCCAGCAGTTTAAGCTCAGGGGGGCAGAATTCACCCCTCCACTTT.

This clone has a handful of counts. The chain has TRBV20-1 and TRBJ1-1, with D uncertain. CDR1 is DFQATT and CDR2 is SNEGSKA in the germline V gene (reference sequence). The CDR3 runs 11 residues. The germline V and J ends were trimmed by 4 bases and 1 base, with 4 bases remaining between them. The CDR3 sequence is CSATENTEAFF. CDR3 DNA: TGCAGTGCTACCGAGAACACTGAAGCTTTCTTT.

The J gene is TRBJ1-1, the V gene TRBV29-1, with D uncertain. The CDR3 totals 13 residues. V was clipped by 1 base and J by 2 bases, with 8 bases between them. In germline, CDR1 is SQVTM, CDR2 ANQGSEA. CDR3 in amino acids: CSVEAGVNTEAFF. CDR3 DNA: TGCAGCGTTGAAGCAGGAGTCAACACTGAAGCTTTCTTT.

The chain combines TRBV6-1 with TRBJ2-7; possible D gene TRBD1, 8 bases. Germline V gives CDR1 MNHNS, CDR2 SASEGT. The CDR3 loop spans 21 amino acids. Trimming cost V 0 bases and J 1 base, with 28 bases left between them. The CDR3 sequence: CASSEAGGTGKSTGLSYEQYV. In DNA, the CDR3 is TGTGCCAGCAGTGAAGCCGGCGGGACAGGTAAATCAACGGGACTATCCTACGAGCAGTACGTC.

The chain uses TRBV11-3 and TRBJ2-1; D is unresolved. The CDR3 consists of 15 residues. V was cut by 5 bases and J by 2 bases, with 13 bases left in between. CDR1 SGHNT and CDR2 YENEEA come from the germline V gene. CDR3 coding DNA: TGTGCCAGCAGCCCCCTAGACGCTCCCTACAATGAGCAGTTCTTC. Its translation is CASSPLDAPYNEQFF.

The chain couples TRBV28 to TRBJ1-4; the match to TRBD1 covers 8 bases. V was clipped by 6 bases and J by 5 bases; unmatched bases: 8. There are 15 residues in the CDR3. CDR1 and CDR2 from the germline V gene are MDHEN and SYDVKM. CDR3 coding DNA: TGTGCCAGCAGATTCTCAGGGGGCGCAAATGAAAAACTGTTTTTT. Encoded protein: CASRFSGGANEKLFF.

The chain couples TRBV6-5 to TRBJ1-4; possible D gene TRBD1, 5 bases. Looked up from germline, CDR1 is MNHEY and CDR2 is SVGAGI. The CDR3 contains 15 residues. V was cut by 0 bases and J by 7 bases, with 12 bases left in between. The CDR3 loop is CASSYSRGGAEKLFF. CDR3 bases: TGTGCCAGCAGTTACTCTAGGGGAGGTGCTGAAAAACTGTTTTTT.

The V gene is TRBV6-1, the J gene TRBJ2-2, with 8 bases lining up with TRBD1. V shed 11 bases, J shed 6 bases, and the junction held 11 bases outside the gene matches. The CDR3 contains 14 residues. Germline V gene lookup returns CDR1 MNHNS and CDR2 SASEGT. The CDR3 here is CACGQGRAAGELFF. CDR3 coding DNA: TGTGCCTGCGGACAGGGACGGGCGGCCGGGGAGCTGTTTTTT.

This clone is a singleton in its sample. The chain joins TRBV6-1 to TRBJ1-2; the match to TRBD1 covers 9 bases. J lost 10 bases, V lost 7 bases, and 13 bases had no gene match. The CDR3 spans 14 residues. Germline-derived CDR1 and CDR2 are MNHNS and SASEGT. CDR3 amino acids: CASIIRTGVGNYTF. The DNA for the CDR3 is TGTGCCAGCATAATCAGGACAGGGGTCGGGAACTACACCTTC.

The J gene is TRBJ1-4, the V gene TRBV5-6; 9 bases line up with TRBD1. The V segment lost 2 bases and the J segment 8 bases; nucleotides outside the gene matches: 1. This CDR3 has 13 residues. Per the germline V gene, CDR1 is SGHDT and CDR2 is YYEEEE. CDR3 DNA: TGTGCCAGCAGCTTCGGACAGGGGGAAAAACTGTTTTTT. This codes for CASSFGQGEKLFF.

Written as DNA, the CDR3 is TGTGCCAGCAGTTCCCCGACTTCAATCTACGAGCAGTACTTC. Protein sequence: CASSSPTSIYEQYF. The J gene is TRBJ2-7, the V gene TRBV25-1, with D unclear. V lost 5 bases, J lost 3 bases, and 14 bases lay in between. The CDR3 consists of 14 residues. Germline values: CDR1 MGHDK, CDR2 SYGVNS.

The chain links TRBV5-1 to TRBJ2-1; possible D gene TRBD2, 7 bases. This CDR3 comprises 15 residues. Germline V lookup: CDR1 SGHRS, CDR2 YFSETQ. Trimming pared 6 bases from V and 7 bases from J, leaving 20 bases between. This chain's CDR3 is CASTRGLGRGNEQFF. The CDR3 region has the DNA TGCGCCAGCACCCGTGGCCTAGGGAGGGGGAATGAGCAGTTCTTC. Based on the CDR3 plus reference TRBV5-1 and TRBJ2-1, the full variable domain is KAGVTQTPRYLIKTRGQQVTLSCSPISGHRSVSWYQQTPGQGLQFLFEYFSETQRNKGNFPGRFSGRQFSNSRSEMNVSTLELGDSALYLCASTRGLGRGNEQFFGPGTRLTVL.

This sequence joins TRBV30 and TRBJ2-7; 7 nucleotides agree with TRBD2. This CDR3 spans 11 amino acids. Germline V lookup: CDR1 GTSNPN, CDR2 SVGIG (reference sequence). CDR3 nucleotides: TGTGCCTGGGGAACCGGGAGGCGGCTATGGGTC. Encoded protein: CAWGTGRRLWV.

The V and J genes are TRBV5-1 and TRBJ1-2; maybe TRBD1 (5 bases). The length of the CDR3 is 14 residues. Germline V CDR1 and CDR2: SGHRS, YFSETQ. Between the trimmed V and J ends, which lost 6 bases and 0 bases, there was a span of 12 bases. CDR3 protein: CASTTGGPNYGYTF. The CDR3 nucleotides are TGCGCCAGCACCACGGGGGGACCTAACTATGGCTACACCTTC.

The rearrangement uses TRBV5-1 and TRBJ2-3; 7 positions match TRBD2. V lost 10 bases, J lost 0 bases, and 11 bases stayed unmatched. Germline CDR1 SGHRS, CDR2 YFSETQ. CDR3 length equals 15 residues. For the CDR3, the DNA is TGCGCCTCCGGGATCAGCGGGATTAGCACAGATACGCAGTATTTT. The encoded protein is CASGISGISTDTQYF. The variable domain in full, with the rest retrieved from reference TRBV5-1 and TRBJ2-3, is KAGVTQTPRYLIKTRGQQVTLSCSPISGHRSVSWYQQTPGQGLQFLFEYFSETQRNKGNFPGRFSGRQFSNSRSEMNVSTLELGDSALYLCASGISGISTDTQYFGPGTRLTVL.

The rearrangement links TRBV19 to TRBJ2-1, with TRBD2 matching 7 bases. Germline CDR1 is LNHDA and CDR2 is SQIVND (reference sequence). The junction had 23 bases not matched to a gene; V was cut back by 7 bases and J by 8 bases. CDR3 size: 18 residues. CDR3 DNA: TGTGCCAGTACCCGTAGAGGTCCTAGCGGAAGTGGAGGCGATGAGCAGTTCTTC. Translation gives CASTRRGPSGSGGDEQFF.

The chain joins TRBV30 to TRBJ1-6, with D perhaps matching TRBD1 (5 bases). This CDR3 has 15 residues. V lost 2 bases, J lost 0 bases, and 8 bases lay in between. CDR1 is GTSNPN and CDR2 is SVGIG in the germline V gene (reference sequence). The chain's CDR3 is CAWSRGPSYNSPLHF. For the CDR3, the DNA is TGTGCCTGGAGTAGGGGCCCCTCCTATAATTCACCCCTCCACTTT.

The V gene is TRBV6-1, the J gene TRBJ1-2; no clear D gene. V lost 5 bases and J 0 bases, leaving 13 bases between the germline ends. The germline CDR1 and CDR2 sequences are MNHNS and SASEGT. The CDR3 has 15 residues. In nucleotides, the CDR3 is TGTGCCAGCAGTCCCACAAGCGAATCTAACTATGGCTACACCTTC. Its translation: CASSPTSESNYGYTF.